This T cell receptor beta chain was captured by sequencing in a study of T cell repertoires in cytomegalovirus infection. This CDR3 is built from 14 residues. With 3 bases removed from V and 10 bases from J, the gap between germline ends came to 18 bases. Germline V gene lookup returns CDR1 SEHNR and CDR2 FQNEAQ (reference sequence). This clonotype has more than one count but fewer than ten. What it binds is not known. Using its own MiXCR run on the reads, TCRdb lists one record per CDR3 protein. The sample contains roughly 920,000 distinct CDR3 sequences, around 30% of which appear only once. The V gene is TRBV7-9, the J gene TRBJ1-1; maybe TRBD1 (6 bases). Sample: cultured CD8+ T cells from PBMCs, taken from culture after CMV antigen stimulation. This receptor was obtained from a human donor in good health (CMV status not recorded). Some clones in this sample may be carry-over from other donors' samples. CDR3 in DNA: TGTGCCAGCAGCTTTCCAGGGGCTCCCTGGGGAGCTTTCTTT. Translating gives CASSFPGAPWGAFF. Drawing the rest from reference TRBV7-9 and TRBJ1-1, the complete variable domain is DTGVSQNPRHKITKRGQNVTFRCDPISEHNRLYWYRQTLGQGPEFLTYFQNEAQLEKSRLLSDRFSAERPKGSFSTLEIQRTEQGDSAMYLCASSFPGAPWGAFFGQGTRLTVV.